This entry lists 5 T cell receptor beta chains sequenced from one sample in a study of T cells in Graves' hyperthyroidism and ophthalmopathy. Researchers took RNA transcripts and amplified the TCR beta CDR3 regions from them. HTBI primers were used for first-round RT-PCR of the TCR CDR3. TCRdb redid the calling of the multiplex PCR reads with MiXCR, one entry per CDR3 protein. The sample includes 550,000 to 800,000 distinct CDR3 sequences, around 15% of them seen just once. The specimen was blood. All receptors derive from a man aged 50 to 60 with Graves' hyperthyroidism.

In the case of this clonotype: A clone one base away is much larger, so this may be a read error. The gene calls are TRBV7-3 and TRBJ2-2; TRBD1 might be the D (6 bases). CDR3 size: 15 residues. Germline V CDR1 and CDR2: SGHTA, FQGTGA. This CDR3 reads CASSPGTYNTGELSF. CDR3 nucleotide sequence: TGTGCCAGCAGCCCCGGGACATATAACACCGGGGAGCTGTCTTTT. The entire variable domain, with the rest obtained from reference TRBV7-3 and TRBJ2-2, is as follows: GAGVSQTPSNKVTEKGKYVELRCDPISGHTALYWYRQSLGQGPEFLIYFQGTGAADDSGLPNDRFFAVRPEGSVSTLKIQRTERGDSAVYLCASSPGTYNTGELSFGEGSRLTVL.

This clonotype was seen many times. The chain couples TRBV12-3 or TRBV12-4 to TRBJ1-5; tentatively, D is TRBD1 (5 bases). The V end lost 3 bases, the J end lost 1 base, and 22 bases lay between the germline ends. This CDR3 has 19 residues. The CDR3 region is CASSFLSLLNRRSNQPQHF. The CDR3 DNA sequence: TGTGCCAGCAGTTTCCTGTCTCTACTGAACAGGCGAAGCAATCAGCCCCAGCATTTT.

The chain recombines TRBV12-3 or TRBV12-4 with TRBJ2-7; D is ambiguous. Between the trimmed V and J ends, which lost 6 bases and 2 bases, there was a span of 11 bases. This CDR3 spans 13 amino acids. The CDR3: CASSLTLTYEQYF. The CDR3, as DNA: TGTGCCAGCAGCCTAACTTTAACCTACGAGCAGTACTTC.

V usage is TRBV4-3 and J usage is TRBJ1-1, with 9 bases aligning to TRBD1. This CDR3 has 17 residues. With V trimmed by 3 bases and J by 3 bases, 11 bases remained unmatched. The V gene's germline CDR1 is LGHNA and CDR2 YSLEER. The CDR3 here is CASSQPGQGKGDTEAFF. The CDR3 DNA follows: TGCGCCAGCAGCCAGCCGGGACAGGGTAAGGGGGACACTGAAGCTTTCTTT.

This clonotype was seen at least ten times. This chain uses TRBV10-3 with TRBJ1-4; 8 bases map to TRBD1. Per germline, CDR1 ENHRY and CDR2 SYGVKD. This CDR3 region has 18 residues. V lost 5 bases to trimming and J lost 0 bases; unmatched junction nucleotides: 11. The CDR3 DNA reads TGTGCCATCAGTTCGACAGGGGTAACCCCTGCAACTAATGAAAAACTGTTTTTT. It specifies CAISSTGVTPATNEKLFF.